This T cell receptor beta chain was captured in a study of cytomegalovirus exposure and HLA in healthy donors. Study-wide results and caveats: A later analysis found common viral pathogens apparently linked to several of the most significant clusters.

The PCR employed 60 Vbeta primers together with 13 Jbeta primers. Method: immunoSEQ multiplex PCR; TCRdb's copy keeps in-frame clones and lacks some. Of 150,000 to 200,000 clones detected, 80% to 90% appear once; the ten largest clones hold about 9.3%. As for this clone: The antigen is not known.

Germline CDR1 and CDR2: SEHNR and FQNEAQ (reference sequence). The CDR3 contains 14 residues. J was trimmed by 7 bases and V by 10 bases; bases with no gene match: 12. The chain uses TRBV7-9 and TRBJ2-3; 9 bases map to TRBD1. This TCR was recovered from a man between 18 and 29 years old in good health and CMV-seropositive. Sequencing was carried out using PBMCs. The CDR3 DNA sequence: TGTGCCACCCAAACAGGGGGCCGTCTCTATACGCAGTATTTT. Translating it yields CATQTGGRLYTQYF.